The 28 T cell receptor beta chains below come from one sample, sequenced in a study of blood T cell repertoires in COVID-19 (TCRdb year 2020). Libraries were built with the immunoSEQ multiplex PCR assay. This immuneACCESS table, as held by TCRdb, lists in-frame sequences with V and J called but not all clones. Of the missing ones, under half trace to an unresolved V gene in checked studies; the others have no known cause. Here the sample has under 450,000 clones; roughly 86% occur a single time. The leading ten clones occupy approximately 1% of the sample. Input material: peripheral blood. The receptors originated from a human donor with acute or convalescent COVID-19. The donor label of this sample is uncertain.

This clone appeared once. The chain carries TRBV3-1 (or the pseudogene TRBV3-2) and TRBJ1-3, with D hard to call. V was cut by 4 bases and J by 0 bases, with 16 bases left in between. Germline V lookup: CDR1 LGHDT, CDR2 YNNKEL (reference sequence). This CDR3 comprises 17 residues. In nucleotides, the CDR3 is TGTGCCAGCAGCCCACTACAACCTTTTAGCTCTGGAAACACCATATATTTT. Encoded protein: CASSPLQPFSSGNTIYF.

The DNA of the CDR3 is TGTGCCAGCAGCTTGACCCTCGCCGGGACAGGGACAGAAAAACTGTTTTTT. It specifies CASSLTLAGTGTEKLFF. The rearrangement joins TRBV5-6 to TRBJ1-4; 9 nucleotides align to TRBD1. Germline values: CDR1 SGHDT, CDR2 YYEEEE. V dropped 1 base and J dropped 8; count of bases not matched to a gene: 12. This CDR3 spans 17 amino acids.

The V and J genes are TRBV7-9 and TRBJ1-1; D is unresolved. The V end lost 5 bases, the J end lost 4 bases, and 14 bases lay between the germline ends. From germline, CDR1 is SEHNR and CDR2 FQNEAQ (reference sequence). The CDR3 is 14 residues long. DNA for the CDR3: TGTGCCAGCAGCCTAGTGGGAGCTATCACTGAAGCTTTCTTT. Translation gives CASSLVGAITEAFF. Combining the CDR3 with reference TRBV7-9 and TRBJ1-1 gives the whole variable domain DTGVSQNPRHKITKRGQNVTFRCDPISEHNRLYWYRQTLGQGPEFLTYFQNEAQLEKSRLLSDRFSAERPKGSFSTLEIQRTEQGDSAMYLCASSLVGAITEAFFGQGTRLTVV.

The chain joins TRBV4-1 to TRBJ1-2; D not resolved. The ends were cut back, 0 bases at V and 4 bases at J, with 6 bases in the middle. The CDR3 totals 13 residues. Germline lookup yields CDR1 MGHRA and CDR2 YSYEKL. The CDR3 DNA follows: TGCGCCAGCAGCCAAGATGGGAGCTATGGCTACACCTTC. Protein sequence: CASSQDGSYGYTF.

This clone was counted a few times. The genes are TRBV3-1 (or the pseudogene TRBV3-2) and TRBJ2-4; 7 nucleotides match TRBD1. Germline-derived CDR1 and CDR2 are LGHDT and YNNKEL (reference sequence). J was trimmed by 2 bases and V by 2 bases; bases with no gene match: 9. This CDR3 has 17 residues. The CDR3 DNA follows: TGTGCCAGCAGCCAATCCTTGACAGGGATTTCCAAAAACATTCAGTACTTC. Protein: CASSQSLTGISKNIQYF.

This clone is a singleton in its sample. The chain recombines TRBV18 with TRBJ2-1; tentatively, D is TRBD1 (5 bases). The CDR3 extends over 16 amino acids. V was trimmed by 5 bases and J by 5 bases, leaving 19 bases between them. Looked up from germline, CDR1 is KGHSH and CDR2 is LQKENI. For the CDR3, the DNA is TGTGCCAGCTCATCAACTCAGGGCAACATCAACAATGAGCAGTTCTTC. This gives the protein CASSSTQGNINNEQFF.

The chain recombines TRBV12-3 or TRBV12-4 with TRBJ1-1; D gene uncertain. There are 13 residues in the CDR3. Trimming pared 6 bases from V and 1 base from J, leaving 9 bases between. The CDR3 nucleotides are TGTGCCAGCAGCGCCTATAAGAACACTGAAGCTTTCTTT. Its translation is CASSAYKNTEAFF.

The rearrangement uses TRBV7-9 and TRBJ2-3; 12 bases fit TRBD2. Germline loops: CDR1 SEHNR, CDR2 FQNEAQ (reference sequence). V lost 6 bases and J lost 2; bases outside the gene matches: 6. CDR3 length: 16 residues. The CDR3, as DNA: TGTGCCAGCAGTCCAGGACTAGCGGGACCCACAGATACGCAGTATTTT. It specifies CASSPGLAGPTDTQYF.

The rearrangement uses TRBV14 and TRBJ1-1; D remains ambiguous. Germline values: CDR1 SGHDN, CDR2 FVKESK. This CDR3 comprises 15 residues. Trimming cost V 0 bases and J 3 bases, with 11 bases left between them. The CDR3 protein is CASSQDPRFYTEAFF. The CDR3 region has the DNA TGTGCCAGCAGCCAAGATCCCCGGTTCTACACTGAAGCTTTCTTT.

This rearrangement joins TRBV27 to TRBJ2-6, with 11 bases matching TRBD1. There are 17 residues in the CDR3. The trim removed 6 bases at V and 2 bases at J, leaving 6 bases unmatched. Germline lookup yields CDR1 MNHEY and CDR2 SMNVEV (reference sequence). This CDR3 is CASRLRTGGAGANVLTF. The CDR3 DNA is TGTGCCAGCAGACTCAGGACAGGGGGCGCTGGGGCCAACGTCCTGACTTTC.

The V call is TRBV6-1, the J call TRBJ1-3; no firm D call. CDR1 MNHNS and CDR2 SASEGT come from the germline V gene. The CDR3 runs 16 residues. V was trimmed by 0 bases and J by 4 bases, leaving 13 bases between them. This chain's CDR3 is CASSEAMRGSGNTIYF. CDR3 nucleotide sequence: TGTGCCAGCAGTGAAGCGATGCGGGGATCAGGAAACACCATATATTTT.

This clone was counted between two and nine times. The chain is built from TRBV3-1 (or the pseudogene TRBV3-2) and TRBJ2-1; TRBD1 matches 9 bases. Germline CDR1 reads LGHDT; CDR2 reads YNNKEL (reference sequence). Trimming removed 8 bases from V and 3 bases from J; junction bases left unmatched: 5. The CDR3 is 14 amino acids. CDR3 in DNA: TGTGCCAGCCGGGGACAGGGTTACTACAATGAGCAGTTCTTC. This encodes CASRGQGYYNEQFF.

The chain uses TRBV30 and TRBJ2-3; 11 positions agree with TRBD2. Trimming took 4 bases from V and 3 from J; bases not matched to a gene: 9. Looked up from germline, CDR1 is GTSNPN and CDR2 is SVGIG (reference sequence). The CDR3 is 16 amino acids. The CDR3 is CAWTSGLAGGTDTQYF. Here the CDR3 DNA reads TGTGCCTGGACCTCTGGGCTAGCGGGAGGTACAGATACGCAGTATTTT. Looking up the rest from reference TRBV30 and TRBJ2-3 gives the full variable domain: SQTIHQWPATLVQPVGSPLSLECTVEGTSNPNLYWYRQAAGRGLQLLFYSVGIGQISSEVPQNLSASRPQDRQFILSSKKLLLSDSGFYLCAWTSGLAGGTDTQYFGPGTRLTVL.

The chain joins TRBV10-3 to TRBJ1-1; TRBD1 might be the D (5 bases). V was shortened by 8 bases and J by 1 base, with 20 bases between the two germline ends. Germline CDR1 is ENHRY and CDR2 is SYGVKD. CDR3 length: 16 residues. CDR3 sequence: CAIGDPNRSGNTEAFF. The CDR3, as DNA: TGTGCCATCGGCGACCCCAACAGGTCTGGGAACACTGAAGCTTTCTTT.

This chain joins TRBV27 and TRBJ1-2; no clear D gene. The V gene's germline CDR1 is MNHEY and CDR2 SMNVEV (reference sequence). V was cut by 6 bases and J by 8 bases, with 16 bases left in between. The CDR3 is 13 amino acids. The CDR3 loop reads CASSLNGYGGYTF. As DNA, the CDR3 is TGTGCCAGCAGCCTGAACGGGTATGGAGGCTACACCTTC.

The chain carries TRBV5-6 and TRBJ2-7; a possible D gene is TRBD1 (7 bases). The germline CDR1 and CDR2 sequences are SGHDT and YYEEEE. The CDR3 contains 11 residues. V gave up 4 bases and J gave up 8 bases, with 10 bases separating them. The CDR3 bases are TGTGCCAGCAGCCAGGGGGGCAAGCAGTACTTC. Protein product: CASSQGGKQYF.

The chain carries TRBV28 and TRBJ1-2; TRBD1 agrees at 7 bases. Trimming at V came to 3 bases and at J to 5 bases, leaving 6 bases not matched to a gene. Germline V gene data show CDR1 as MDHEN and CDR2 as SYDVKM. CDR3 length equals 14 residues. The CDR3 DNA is TGTGCCAGCAGTTTCTACTCACAGGGGTATGGCTACACCTTC. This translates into CASSFYSQGYGYTF.

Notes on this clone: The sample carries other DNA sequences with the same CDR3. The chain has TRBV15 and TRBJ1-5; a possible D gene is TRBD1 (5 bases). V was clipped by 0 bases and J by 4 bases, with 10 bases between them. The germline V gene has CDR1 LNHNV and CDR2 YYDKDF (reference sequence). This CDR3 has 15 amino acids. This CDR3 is CATSRDPSGNQPQHF. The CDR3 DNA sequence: TGTGCCACCAGCAGAGATCCGTCAGGGAATCAGCCCCAGCATTTT.

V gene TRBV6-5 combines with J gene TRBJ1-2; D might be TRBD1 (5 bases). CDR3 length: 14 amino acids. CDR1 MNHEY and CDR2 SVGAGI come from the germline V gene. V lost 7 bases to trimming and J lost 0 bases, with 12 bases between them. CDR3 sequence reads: CASTTGGSNYGYTF. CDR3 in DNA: TGTGCCAGCACCACTGGGGGGTCTAACTATGGCTACACCTTC.

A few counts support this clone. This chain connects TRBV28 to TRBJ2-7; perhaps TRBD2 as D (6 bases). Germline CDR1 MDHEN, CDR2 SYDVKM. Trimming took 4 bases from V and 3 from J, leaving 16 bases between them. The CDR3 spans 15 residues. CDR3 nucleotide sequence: TGTGCCAGCAGTTCCGGCCGGAGGGGACTCTACGAGCAGTACTTC. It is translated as CASSSGRRGLYEQYF.

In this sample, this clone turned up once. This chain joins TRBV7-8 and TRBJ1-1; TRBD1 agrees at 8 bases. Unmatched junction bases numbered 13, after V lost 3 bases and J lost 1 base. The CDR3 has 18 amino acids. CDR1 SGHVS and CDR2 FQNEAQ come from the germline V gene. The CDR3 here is CASSFLAGTGLQNTEAFF. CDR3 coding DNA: TGTGCCAGCAGCTTCCTTGCCGGGACAGGACTCCAGAACACTGAAGCTTTCTTT.

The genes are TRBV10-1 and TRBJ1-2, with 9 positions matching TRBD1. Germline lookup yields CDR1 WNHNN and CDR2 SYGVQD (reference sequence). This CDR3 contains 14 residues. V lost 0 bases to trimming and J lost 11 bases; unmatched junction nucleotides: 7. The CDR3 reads CASSESRGQGRYTF. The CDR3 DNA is TGCGCCAGCAGTGAGTCGAGGGGACAGGGTCGTTACACCTTC.

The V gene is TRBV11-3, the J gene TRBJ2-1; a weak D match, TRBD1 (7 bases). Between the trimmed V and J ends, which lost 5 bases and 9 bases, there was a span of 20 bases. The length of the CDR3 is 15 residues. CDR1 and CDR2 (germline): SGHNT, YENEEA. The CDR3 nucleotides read TGTGCCAGCAGCCCAGCAGGGGGGCATCGGGCTGAGCAGTTCTTC. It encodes CASSPAGGHRAEQFF.

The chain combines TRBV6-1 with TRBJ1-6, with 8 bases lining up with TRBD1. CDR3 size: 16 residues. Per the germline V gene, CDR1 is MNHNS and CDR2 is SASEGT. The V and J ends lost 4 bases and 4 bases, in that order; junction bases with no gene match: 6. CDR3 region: CASSGGTGIYNSPLHF. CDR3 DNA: TGTGCCAGCAGTGGCGGGACAGGAATATATAATTCACCCCTCCACTTT.

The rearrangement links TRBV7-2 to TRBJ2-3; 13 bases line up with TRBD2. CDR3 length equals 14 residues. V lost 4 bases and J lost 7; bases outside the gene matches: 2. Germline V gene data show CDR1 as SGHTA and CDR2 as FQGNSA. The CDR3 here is CASSSGLAGNTQYF. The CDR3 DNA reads TGTGCCAGCAGCTCGGGACTAGCGGGAAATACGCAGTATTTT.

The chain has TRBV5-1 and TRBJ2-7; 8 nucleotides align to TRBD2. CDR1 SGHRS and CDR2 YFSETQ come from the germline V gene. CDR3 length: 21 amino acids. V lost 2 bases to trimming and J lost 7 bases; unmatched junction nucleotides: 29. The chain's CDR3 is CASSFAFGQSVGGRRPGEQYF. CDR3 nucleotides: TGCGCCAGCAGCTTTGCGTTCGGTCAGTCGGTCGGCGGGAGGCGCCCGGGGGAGCAGTACTTC.

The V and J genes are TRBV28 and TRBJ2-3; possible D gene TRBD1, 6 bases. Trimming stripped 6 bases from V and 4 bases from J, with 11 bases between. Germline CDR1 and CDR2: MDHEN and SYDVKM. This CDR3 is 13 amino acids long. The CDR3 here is CASRRDRPDTQYF. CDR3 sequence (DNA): TGTGCCAGCAGACGCGACAGGCCAGATACGCAGTATTTT.

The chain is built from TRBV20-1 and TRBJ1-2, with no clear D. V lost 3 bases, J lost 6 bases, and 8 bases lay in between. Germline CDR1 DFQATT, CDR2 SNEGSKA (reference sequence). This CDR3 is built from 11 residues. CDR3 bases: TGCAGTGCTAGCCTTTCCCATGGCTACACCTTC. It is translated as CSASLSHGYTF.